This T cell receptor (beta chain) was profiled in a study of PD-1 blockade in mismatch repair-deficient tumors. Overall study context: Patients had approximately 11 mismatch repair-deficient cancer types, all previously treated and progressing.

V gave up 2 bases and J gave up 5 bases, with 9 bases separating them. This CDR3 is built from 13 residues. PCR or immunohistochemistry showed mismatch repair deficiency in every enrolled patient. The TCR-sequenced patients were a few responders to pembrolizumab. Here immunoSEQ multiplex PCR was the method, and the copy in TCRdb shows in-frame clones only, minus some. This sample has around 100,000 clones, with approximately 80% found just once. As regards this clone: The target antigen is unknown.

Study-level findings and limits: Tumor-resident clones, often absent from pretreatment blood, expanded after pembrolizumab and then contracted.

This TCR came from an adult with mismatch repair-deficient cancer. The chain is built from TRBV23-1 and TRBJ1-1, with D unresolved. TRBV23-1 is classed as an ORF, of uncertain function. Sequences were derived from peripheral blood, sampled about 60 weeks after starting pembrolizumab. CDR3 sequence: CASSQVPGTEAFF. CDR3 DNA: TGCGCCAGCAGTCAAGTGCCCGGGACTGAAGCTTTCTTT.